These 9 T cell receptor beta chains originate from one sample sequenced in a study of blood T cell repertoires in COVID-19. Sequenced by immunoSEQ multiplex PCR; TCRdb stores in-frame clones only, minus some. Of a few hundred thousand clones listed, 75% to 90% are singletons. The sample comprised peripheral blood. The receptor set was obtained from a woman in her late teens or twenties with acute or convalescent COVID-19.

This clone was counted between two and nine times. V gene TRBV10-3 combines with J gene TRBJ1-1, with unresolved D. CDR3 size: 15 residues. Between the trimmed V and J ends, which lost 3 bases and 1 base, there was a span of 12 bases. Germline assignment: CDR1 ENHRY and CDR2 SYGVKD. The CDR3 nucleotides are TGTGCCATCAGTGATACCCTAGGGAGGAACACTGAAGCTTTCTTT. As protein: CAISDTLGRNTEAFF.

The chain carries TRBV15 and TRBJ2-2; possibly TRBD1 for D (5 bases). Trimming cost V 5 bases and J 0 bases, with 7 bases left between them. The CDR3 loop spans 14 amino acids. Germline V gene data show CDR1 as LNHNV and CDR2 as YYDKDF (reference sequence). The DNA for the CDR3 is TGTGCCACCAGCCCAGGGTCGAACACCGGGGAGCTGTTTTTT. Translating it yields CATSPGSNTGELFF. The full variable domain, with the rest looked up from reference TRBV15 and TRBJ2-2, is DAMVIQNPRYQVTQFGKPVTLSCSQTLNHNVMYWYQQKSSQAPKLLFHYYDKDFNNEADTPDNFQSRRPNTSFCFLDIRSPGLGDTAMYLCATSPGSNTGELFFGEGSRLTVL.

The chain links TRBV27 to TRBJ1-4, with D perhaps matching TRBD1 (6 bases). The CDR3 has 15 residues. Germline loops: CDR1 MNHEY, CDR2 SMNVEV (reference sequence). Trimming stripped 6 bases from V and 7 bases from J, with 18 bases between. The CDR3 region is CASRNQGQVSEKLFF. The CDR3 bases are TGTGCCAGCAGGAACCAGGGGCAGGTTTCTGAAAAACTGTTTTTT.

This chain connects TRBV6-6 to TRBJ2-1, with 9 bases matching TRBD1. The germline CDR1 and CDR2 sequences are MNHNY and SVGAGI (reference sequence). This CDR3 spans 15 amino acids. V lost 6 bases to trimming and J lost 4 bases; unmatched junction nucleotides: 7. The DNA for the CDR3 is TGTGCCAGCAGCCCATCCGGGACAGGGTACAATGAGCAGTTCTTC. It codes for CASSPSGTGYNEQFF.

V usage is TRBV30 and J usage is TRBJ1-2, with D tentatively TRBD1 (6 bases). Trimming pared 3 bases from V and 7 bases from J, leaving 15 bases between. Germline V gene lookup returns CDR1 GTSNPN and CDR2 SVGIG (reference sequence). The CDR3 totals 13 residues. The CDR3: CAWRSNVGAGYTF. CDR3 DNA sequence: TGTGCCTGGAGGTCAAATGTGGGGGCTGGCTACACCTTC.

This chain joins TRBV12-3 or TRBV12-4 and TRBJ1-3, with D unresolved. There are 13 residues in the CDR3. V was cut by 2 bases and J by 3 bases, with 5 bases left in between. The CDR3 here is CASSLRSGNTIYF. CDR3 coding DNA: TGTGCCAGCAGTTTAAGGAGTGGAAACACCATATATTTT.

The rearrangement uses TRBV19 and TRBJ1-2; 9 nucleotides agree with TRBD1. Germline trimming cut 5 bases from V and 7 bases from J; bases unmatched to any gene: 11. CDR1 and CDR2 from the germline V gene are LNHDA and SQIVND (reference sequence). The length of the CDR3 is 15 residues. CDR3 DNA: TGTGCCAGTAGTCCCGGGACAGGGCCTCTCGGTGGCTACACCTTC. It specifies CASSPGTGPLGGYTF.

This clone was observed a single time. At one boundary the junction diverges from the germline segment, which might be a read error. The V and J genes are TRBV10-3 and TRBJ1-6, with 9 bases that match TRBD1. The CDR3 totals 14 residues. Germline CDR1 is ENHRY and CDR2 is SYGVKD. The CDR3 spells CATRSGTGWNFSYF. DNA of the CDR3: TGTGCCACAAGAAGCGGGACAGGGTGGAACTTCTCCTACTTT.

This chain links TRBV6-6 with TRBJ2-1; D is ambiguous. Germline V gives CDR1 MNHNY, CDR2 SVGAGI (reference sequence). Between the trimmed V and J ends, which lost 6 bases and 8 bases, there was a span of 11 bases. The CDR3 covers 12 residues. The CDR3: CASSPGYDEQFF. The DNA of the CDR3 is TGTGCCAGCAGCCCCGGGTACGATGAGCAGTTCTTC.